The 30 T cell receptor beta chains in this list originate from one sample, sequenced in a study of OX40 agonist ivuxolimab in advanced cancers. Receptor libraries were prepared by the immunoSEQ multiplex PCR assay. In its TCRdb copy, this immuneACCESS table keeps in-frame sequences only and misses some clones. Where compared with another copy, unresolved V genes explain less than half of these, and the others have no known cause. The sample table lists approximately 64,000 clones, 86% of them with a count of one. The ten most abundant clones make up about 2.7% of the sample. Sequenced here: CD4+ or CD8+ T cells sorted from blood, sampled in a trial of the OX40 agonist ivuxolimab. These receptors all stem from an adult with an advanced solid tumor such as melanoma, head and neck, liver or kidney cancer.

This chain links TRBV9 with TRBJ2-7; D is unclear. Between the trimmed V and J ends, which lost 3 bases and 6 bases, there was a span of 19 bases. The CDR3 loop spans 15 amino acids. Per the germline V gene, CDR1 is SGDLS and CDR2 is YYNGEE. In DNA, the CDR3 is TGTGCCAGCAGCGCCCAACTGGGCAATGCCGGCGAGCAGTACTTC. Protein product: CASSAQLGNAGEQYF.

The rearrangement uses TRBV18 and TRBJ2-5; TRBD2 agrees at 8 bases. This CDR3 comprises 17 residues. Germline V gives CDR1 KGHSH, CDR2 LQKENI. The V gene end was trimmed by 4 bases and the J gene end by 3 bases; junction bases not matched to a gene: 13. CDR3 protein: CASSQYAGTREEETQYF. The CDR3 coding sequence is TGTGCCAGCTCACAGTATGCCGGGACTAGGGAAGAAGAGACCCAGTACTTC.

This chain connects TRBV4-1 to TRBJ1-1; D possibly corresponds to TRBD1 (6 bases). This CDR3 is built from 15 residues. CDR1 is MGHRA, CDR2 YSYEKL, per germline. V was pared by 3 bases and J by 1 base, with 12 bases between. The CDR3 region is CASSHADRTNTEAFF. The CDR3 DNA is TGCGCCAGCAGCCACGCGGACAGAACGAACACTGAAGCTTTCTTT.

The genes are TRBV29-1 and TRBJ2-7, with a possible D match to TRBD2 (5 bases). The CDR3 is 12 amino acids. Germline loops: CDR1 SQVTM, CDR2 ANQGSEA. Trimming shortened V by 6 bases and J by 1 base, and 10 bases separated the two germline ends. In DNA, the CDR3 is TGCAGCGTCGGAGGCGGGTCCTACGAGCAGTACTTC. Translation gives CSVGGGSYEQYF.

V usage is TRBV4-1 and J usage is TRBJ2-1, with TRBD2 as a possible D gene (6 bases). The CDR3 spans 14 residues. V was trimmed by 4 bases and J by 5 bases, leaving 12 bases between them. From germline, CDR1 is MGHRA and CDR2 YSYEKL. CDR3: CASSRALANNEQFF. In DNA form, the CDR3 reads TGCGCCAGCAGCCGGGCCCTAGCGAACAATGAGCAGTTCTTC.

The chain carries TRBV18 and TRBJ2-5, with 9 bases fitting TRBD1. The CDR3 totals 15 residues. The V and J ends lost 3 bases and 4 bases, in that order; junction bases with no gene match: 6. Germline assignment: CDR1 KGHSH and CDR2 LQKENI. DNA for the CDR3: TGTGCCAGCTCACCCGGACAGGGGATCGTAGAGACCCAGTACTTC. This gives the protein CASSPGQGIVETQYF.

The rearrangement links TRBV5-1 to TRBJ2-1; TRBD2 might be the D (7 bases). CDR3 length: 16 residues. The V end lost 3 bases, the J end lost 8 bases, and 21 bases lay between the germline ends. Germline V gene data show CDR1 as SGHRS and CDR2 as YFSETQ. This CDR3 is CASSSEGGSVFDEQFF. CDR3 nucleotides: TGCGCCAGCAGCTCGGAGGGGGGGTCGGTCTTCGATGAGCAGTTCTTC.

The rearrangement uses TRBV7-2 and TRBJ2-7; D not certain. Trimming pared 3 bases from V and 1 base from J, leaving 7 bases between. Germline CDR1 reads SGHTA; CDR2 reads FQGNSA. The CDR3 is 13 residues long. The DNA for the CDR3 is TGTGCCAGCAGCTTCTTTGGGTCCTACGAGCAGTACTTC. Its translation is CASSFFGSYEQYF.

The table lists this clone with a few counts. The chain joins TRBV19 to TRBJ1-5, with 8 bases fitting TRBD1. The CDR3 consists of 14 residues. Trimming cost V 9 bases and J 3 bases; bases outside gene matches: 7. Germline CDR1 is LNHDA and CDR2 is SQIVND (reference sequence). CDR3 sequence: CASRETGDNQPQHF. As DNA, the CDR3 is TGTGCCAGCCGAGAGACAGGGGACAATCAGCCCCAGCATTTT.

This rearrangement joins TRBV6-6 to TRBJ1-2, with TRBD1 matching over 7 bases. Germline V gene lookup returns CDR1 MNHNY and CDR2 SVGAGI (reference sequence). With V trimmed by 6 bases and J by 2 bases, 3 bases remained unmatched. The CDR3 extends over 13 amino acids. The DNA for the CDR3 is TGTGCCAGCAGGACAGGGAGCAACTATGGCTACACCTTC. It translates to CASRTGSNYGYTF.

Only one count was recorded for this clone. The chain couples TRBV10-1 to TRBJ2-5; 9 bases map to TRBD1. The junction had 8 bases not matched to a gene; V was cut back by 1 base and J by 5 bases. The CDR3 sequence is 16 residues long. CDR1 and CDR2 from the germline V gene are WNHNN and SYGVQD (reference sequence). For the CDR3, the DNA is TGCGCCAGCAGTGAGTGGGACAGGGTCTTTAAGGAGACCCAGTACTTC. Residues: CASSEWDRVFKETQYF.

The chain has TRBV18 and TRBJ1-2; 8 bases map to TRBD1. The length of the CDR3 is 15 residues. Germline assignment: CDR1 KGHSH and CDR2 LQKENI. The V and J ends lost 4 bases and 8 bases, in that order; junction bases with no gene match: 12. In nucleotides, the CDR3 is TGTGCCAGCTCACAGACGACAGGGGAATCCTTGGGCTACACCTTC. It encodes CASSQTTGESLGYTF.

The V and J genes are TRBV5-5 and TRBJ2-7; 8 positions agree with TRBD1. The CDR3 has 18 residues. V lost 0 bases and J lost 3; bases outside the gene matches: 14. Per germline, CDR1 SGHKS and CDR2 YYEKEE (reference sequence). The CDR3 bases are TGTGCCAGCAGCTTGGCCGCAGGGGGCCGCACCCTTATCTACGAGCAGTACTTC. This translates into CASSLAAGGRTLIYEQYF. The whole variable domain, filled in from reference TRBV5-5 and TRBJ2-7, reads DAGVTQSPTHLIKTRGQQVTLRCSPISGHKSVSWYQQVLGQGPQFIFQYYEKEERGRGNFPDRFSARQFPNYSSELNVNALLLGDSALYLCASSLAAGGRTLIYEQYFGPGTRLTVT.

The sample holds one count of this clone. The rearrangement links TRBV5-1 to TRBJ2-1; possible D gene TRBD2, 5 bases. The V end was cut by 1 base, the J end by 15 bases, with 11 bases between. The CDR3 is made up of 11 amino acids. Germline loops: CDR1 SGHRS, CDR2 YFSETQ. The CDR3 sequence: CASSLWGDRFF. CDR3 coding DNA: TGCGCCAGCAGCTTGTGGGGAGATCGGTTCTTC.

The rearrangement joins TRBV30 to TRBJ1-5; 11 nucleotides line up with TRBD1. The CDR3 has 17 residues. Germline V lookup: CDR1 GTSNPN, CDR2 SVGIG (reference sequence). V lost 3 bases to trimming and J lost 0 bases; unmatched junction nucleotides: 7. The CDR3 region is CAWSGTGGMGSNQPQHF. CDR3 sequence (DNA): TGTGCCTGGAGCGGGACAGGGGGTATGGGTAGCAATCAGCCCCAGCATTTT.

This clone came up a few times. This chain links TRBV29-1 with TRBJ2-7; D is undetermined. The CDR3 length is 12 residues. Germline V gives CDR1 SQVTM, CDR2 ANQGSEA. Deletions cut 4 bases from V and 2 bases from J, with 9 bases between. The CDR3, as DNA: TGCAGCGTTGGGTACACCCCCTACGAGCAGTACTTC. Translating it yields CSVGYTPYEQYF.

The V call is TRBV14, the J call TRBJ2-2; D is perhaps TRBD1 or TRBD2 (5 bases each). The CDR3 has 15 residues. V lost 4 bases, J lost 2 bases, and 11 bases lay in between. Germline CDR1 SGHDN, CDR2 FVKESK. This CDR3 is CASSPRDRNTGELFF. Here the CDR3 DNA reads TGTGCCAGCAGCCCCCGGGACCGTAACACCGGGGAGCTGTTTTTT.

This chain joins TRBV5-6 and TRBJ2-7, with unresolved D. Trimming took 1 base from V and 3 from J, leaving 11 bases between them. Germline V CDR1 and CDR2: SGHDT, YYEEEE. The CDR3 is 14 residues long. The CDR3 region has the DNA TGTGCCAGCAGCTTGAGATCGGAGAACTACGAGCAGTACTTC. The encoded protein is CASSLRSENYEQYF.

The chain carries TRBV30 and TRBJ1-6; D not resolved. The CDR3 spans 12 residues. Deletions cut 2 bases from V and 1 base from J, with 0 bases between. Germline-derived CDR1 and CDR2 are GTSNPN and SVGIG (reference sequence). The DNA of the CDR3 is TGTGCCTGGAGTTCCTATAATTCACCCCTCCACTTT. Protein sequence: CAWSSYNSPLHF.

V usage is TRBV18 and J usage is TRBJ1-2; D perhaps matches TRBD1 (5 bases). The V and J ends lost 3 bases and 2 bases respectively, with 13 bases between them. Germline V CDR1 and CDR2: KGHSH, LQKENI. The CDR3 has 15 residues. The CDR3 reads CASSPQGPTNYGYTF. The DNA for the CDR3 is TGTGCCAGCTCACCCCAGGGACCGACCAACTATGGCTACACCTTC.

The chain couples TRBV4-2 to TRBJ1-4, with TRBD1 matching over 9 bases. With 4 bases clipped from V and 5 bases from J, the junction kept 2 bases outside the gene matches. Germline CDR1 and CDR2: LGHNA and YNFKEQ. The CDR3 consists of 14 residues. Here the CDR3 DNA reads TGTGCCAGCAGCCCAGGGACAGGGAATGAAAAACTGTTTTTT. This sequence encodes CASSPGTGNEKLFF.

There are a few counts of this clone. The chain carries TRBV6-1 and TRBJ1-6; D unclear. Trimming removed 2 bases from V and 8 bases from J, with 7 bases in between. This CDR3 has 13 residues. CDR1 is MNHNS and CDR2 is SASEGT in the germline V gene. The CDR3 sequence: CASSEFRDSPLHF. The DNA of the CDR3 is TGTGCCAGCAGTGAATTTAGGGATTCACCCCTCCACTTT.

The chain joins TRBV6-6 to TRBJ2-1; D not certain. V gave up 5 bases and J gave up 0 bases, with 11 bases separating them. CDR1 and CDR2 from the germline V gene are MNHNY and SVGAGI (reference sequence). This CDR3 region has 15 residues. CDR3 region: CASSPTLSSYNEQFF. CDR3 nucleotides: TGTGCCAGCAGTCCTACACTATCCTCCTACAATGAGCAGTTCTTC.

The V and J genes are TRBV29-1 and TRBJ2-7, with TRBD1 matching over 10 bases. The germline gives CDR1 SQVTM, CDR2 ANQGSEA. With V trimmed by 0 bases and J by 5 bases, 7 bases remained unmatched. The CDR3 covers 15 residues. CDR3 in DNA: TGCAGCGTTGAAGAGGCCGGGACAGGGGTACACGAGCAGTACTTC. Protein sequence: CSVEEAGTGVHEQYF.

This clone occurred a few times. The chain combines TRBV7-3 with TRBJ2-2; 8 nucleotides line up with TRBD2. The V segment lost 3 bases and the J segment 5 bases; nucleotides outside the gene matches: 5. The CDR3 is 15 amino acids. Germline values: CDR1 SGHTA, CDR2 FQGTGA. CDR3 sequence reads: CASSLGLGETGELFF. The CDR3 DNA sequence: TGTGCCAGCAGCTTGGGACTAGGCGAGACCGGGGAGCTGTTTTTT.

V and J are TRBV7-8 and TRBJ2-7; TRBD1 aligns across 7 bases. With 5 bases clipped from V and 0 bases from J, the junction kept 4 bases outside the gene matches. The CDR3 length is 14 residues. The V gene's germline CDR1 is SGHVS and CDR2 FQNEAQ. DNA of the CDR3: TGTGCCAGCAGCCAAGACAGGGACTCCTACGAGCAGTACTTC. Amino acids: CASSQDRDSYEQYF.

The CDR3 spells CASRSGQSNTEAFF. In DNA form, the CDR3 reads TGTGCCAGCAGGTCCGGACAGTCGAACACTGAAGCTTTCTTT. The V and J genes are TRBV6-6 and TRBJ1-1; D is possibly TRBD1 (6 bases). Trimming took off 6 bases at V and 1 base at J, with 12 bases between the two ends. The CDR3 loop spans 14 amino acids. Germline CDR1 MNHNY, CDR2 SVGAGI (reference sequence).

The CDR3 sequence: CASSLTGSGYDTQYF. In nucleotides, the CDR3 is TGTGCCAGCAGCTTAACTGGGTCTGGCTACGATACGCAGTATTTT. The chain has TRBV7-3 and TRBJ2-3; D is uncertain. This CDR3 is 15 amino acids long. Germline V gene data show CDR1 as SGHTA and CDR2 as FQGTGA. The V end lost 0 bases, the J end lost 6 bases, and 13 bases lay between the germline ends.

The rearrangement joins TRBV6-4 to TRBJ1-5; D is undetermined. There are 13 residues in the CDR3. The V and J ends lost 5 bases and 1 base respectively, with 6 bases between them. Germline V CDR1 and CDR2: MRHNA, SNTAGT. The DNA of the CDR3 is TGTGCCAGCAGTCGGGAGAGCAATCAGCCCCAGCATTTT. Translated, it gives CASSRESNQPQHF.

For the CDR3, the DNA is TGTGCCAGCAGCGTAGAAACAGGGGTAGGCTACGAGCAGTACTTC. Translating gives CASSVETGVGYEQYF. V gene TRBV9 combines with J gene TRBJ2-7; 7 bases match TRBD1. After removal of 0 bases from V and 3 bases from J, the junction contained 6 bases not matched to a gene. This CDR3 spans 15 amino acids. Per the germline V gene, CDR1 is SGDLS and CDR2 is YYNGEE.